This TCR beta chain was recorded in a study of regulatory T cells in long-lasting Graves disease (TCRdb year 2021). About the investigation overall: Patients with newly diagnosed Graves' disease had been on antithyroid drugs for under 3 months. Persistent Graves' disease patients were compared with newly diagnosed Graves' disease patients by peripheral blood TCR sequencing and RNA sequencing. The study took place in China and was registered as a clinical trial. A total of around 35 samples were covered by TCR sequencing, comprising some 13 persistent and approximately 20 newly diagnosed Graves' disease patients.

As for this clonotype: Its antigen remains undetermined. A read error may be the cause here, since a much bigger clone is one base away.

The germline V gene specifies SGHTA as CDR1 and FQGNSA as CDR2. The CDR3 runs 14 amino acids, cysteine and phenylalanine included. Just the 42-base CDR3 DNA is kept, in frame starting at base 1. Results and caveats for the whole study, not just this receptor: Compared with newly diagnosed patients, persistent Graves' disease patients had lower TCR Shannon entropy and fewer highly expanded clones, which suggests clonal expansion. Persistent patients shared more public clonotypes among themselves (around 3,000) than newly diagnosed patients did (approximately 870). Peripheral blood alone was examined, since thyroid tissue, which constituted the primary lesion, could not be accessed. The small sample size was acknowledged by the authors as a limitation that may reduce accuracy. Persistent disease showed preferential use of TRBV28, TRBJ1-2 and TRBJ2-5, whereas newly diagnosed disease favored TRBV20-1 and TRBJ2-1. Only the TCR beta chain was sequenced and analyzed.

The time point label here, explained by the study, means: newly diagnosed GD, antithyroid drugs for less than 3 months. RNA was extracted from PBMCs in TRIzol for both TCR sequencing and RNA sequencing. The diagnosis of Graves' disease was made according to American Thyroid Association guidelines. Patients were recruited from an endocrinology department in Xi'an, China. From each patient, around 9 milliliters of peripheral blood was collected into an EDTA anticoagulant tube. Ficoll Paque Plus density gradient separation was used to isolate PBMCs, and no additional T cell sorting was done. RNA quality was checked with an Agilent 2100 Bioanalyzer and agarose gel, and concentration with a NanoDrop 2000. Library creation used multiplex PCR. TCRdb lists the instrument as Illumina HiSeq 4000. To build TCR beta libraries, CDR3 regions were amplified by Arm-PCR using iRepertoire HTBI primers. Gel purification was performed on PCR products prior to sequencing. Concerning the study's data processing: A total of 62 TRBV and under 15 TRBJ segments were identified across samples and were used for gene usage analysis of CDR3 amino acid clonotypes. COPE and FqMerger were used to merge filtered high-quality paired reads into contigs. Contigs were aligned with BLAST to IMGT TRBV, TRBD and TRBJ reference genes, and CDR3 was defined per IMGT. Highly expanded clones were defined as clonotypes with a frequency above 0.1%. Shannon entropy was used to measure repertoire diversity, and the Gini coefficient was used to measure V-J evenness. A clonotype found in more than one individual was treated as public. TCRdb applied fastp at Q25 and MiXCR to the public reads, then kept only in-frame beta chains. All rows with the same CDR3 protein become a single entry with the most common DNA and genes. The V and J calls come from TCRdb's annotation, not from the publication. The sample has over 350,000 distinct CDR3 sequences on record, around 13% of them singletons. The ten largest clones capture about 15% of the sample.

The data also belong to a second study, concerning T cells in Graves' hyperthyroidism and ophthalmopathy. The second study, in turn, reports: Stable Graves' hyperthyroidism was defined as no progression to ophthalmopathy during 18 months of follow-up. Hyperthyroidism patients were newly diagnosed, with disease duration under 2 months, and aged 18 to 65 years. The study excluded patients with uncontrolled infections, other autoimmune diseases, pregnancy or lactation. Diagnoses were based on clinical symptoms, serum thyroxine and TRAb, thyroid ultrasound and orbital computed tomography. The first round of RT-PCR for the TCR CDR3 was performed with the HTBI primer set and the Qiagen OneStep RT-PCR kit. Most expanded thyroid clonotypes (frequency above 0.001) were also detected in blood, suggesting blood repertoires may reflect thyroid immune responses. Ophthalmopathy was separated from stable hyperthyroidism by a 13 V-J signature model, with 85% to 90% sensitivity and 81% to 83% specificity obtained in cross-validation and 80%/75% obtained in testing. In validation, the model predicted progression to ophthalmopathy a median of roughly six months before onset, with around 70% sensitivity and just under 75% specificity. TCR V-J signatures able to tell the groups apart were searched for in a discovery cohort of some 100 patients, of whom more than 40 had Graves' ophthalmopathy and around 57 had stable Graves' hyperthyroidism. Prospective prediction of ophthalmopathy was tested in an independent validation cohort consisting of some 19 hyperthyroidism patients and more than 15 patients who later progressed to ophthalmopathy. The roughly 90 discovery patients were divided at random into training and test sets in a 7:3 ratio. The study also compared thyroid tissue and blood T-cell repertoires from 6 or 7 Graves' hyperthyroidism patients. Following sampling, methimazole starting at 30 mg daily was given to hyperthyroidism patients, and high-dose intravenous methylprednisolone was given to ophthalmopathy patients. Libraries were constructed in a second round of multiplex PCR, after which size selection and purification were performed. The libraries were sequenced on an Illumina HiSeq2000 using paired-end 100 bp reads. SOAPnuke was used to process the raw data, throwing out any read that contained adapters or uncalled bases, had a mean Phred below 15, or lacked an exact constant-primer or identifier match. COPE v1.2.5 was used to merge the high-quality paired reads, and each unique nucleotide sequence was defined as a clonotype. Clonotypes were aligned to IMGT TRBV, TRBD and TRBJ reference segments using MiTCR v1.1. The analysis included only V-J combinations with a frequency above 0.0001, which together covered 99% to 99.2% of the repertoires. The TCS score was defined as the ratio of F50 (clonal expansion) to E x V (chaos), calculated using BLOSUM62-based TCRdist between CDR3 peptides within each V-J. Welch's t-statistics and random forest reduced roughly 540 V-J features to 10 to 15, which were used in a naive Bayes classifier (R e1071). Sample size was not statistically predetermined, and investigators were not blinded to group allocation. TCR Vbeta CDR3 sequencing of some 140 peripheral blood samples (43 ophthalmopathy, over 70 hyperthyroidism and some 17 progressor patients) is reported in the paper.

The starting material was peripheral blood mononuclear cells (PBMCs), obtained at new diagnosis, from a patient treated with antithyroid drugs. The TCR originated in a woman aged 45-65 years with Graves disease. Donor details come from another sample of the same person, matched by shared clones. This receptor chain uses TRBV7-2 and TRBJ1-5, with the D gene call left open. Here the CDR3 is given as CASSLSHSNQPRHF. The nucleotide sequence reads TGTGCCAGCAGCTTATCCCATAGCAATCAGCCCCGGCATTTT.